The text below deals with one TCR beta chain. The antigen is unknown. The sample belongs to a study of T cells after yellow fever vaccination. Overall study context: Those fractions that held only low numbers of cells were prepared using the SMART-Seq v4 Ultra Low Input RNA kit.

The CDR3 sequence is 17 residues long. The V segment lost 3 bases and the J segment 5 bases; nucleotides outside the gene matches: 10. The germline CDR1 and CDR2 sequences are SGHVS and FNYEAQ. Findings and caveats of the study: Clonotypes appearing in both CD4 and CD8 compartments existed, and their share was small.

Making TCR cDNA involved 5'RACE template switching, which added UMIs and a universal primer site. TCRdb reanalysed the 5' RACE reads using MiXCR and keeps one entry per CDR3 protein. In the table there are 300,000 to 400,000 distinct CDR3 sequences, 7.5% to 9% of which are singletons. The origin of this receptor is a young man who received the YFV17D yellow fever vaccine. The chain combines TRBV7-6 with TRBJ2-2; the match to TRBD1 covers 9 bases. Here the sequenced sample was PBMCs, taken on the day of the first yellow fever vaccination. CDR3: CASSFAPRGQGTGELFF. Written as DNA, the CDR3 is TGTGCCAGCAGCTTCGCCCCGCGGGGACAGGGAACCGGGGAGCTGTTTTTT.